These 30 T cell receptor beta chains were all obtained from the same sample, sequenced in a study of prognosis after radiotherapy for stage I lung cancer (dated by TCRdb to the early 2020s). The sequencer listed for this sample is Illumina HiSeq 3000. Two rounds of multiplex PCR on genomic DNA were used to amplify the TCR beta CDR3 region. The first PCR round used primers specific to each TRBV and TRBJ gene, with sequences filed in Chinese patent CN105087789A. In-frame beta chains were kept once TCRdb had trimmed the public reads at Q25 with fastp and called clones with MiXCR. For every CDR3 protein sequence, its rows merge into one entry that carries the most common genes and DNA. Recorded for this sample are about 12,000 distinct CDR3 sequences; 50% to 65% of them occurred a single time. The ten largest make up roughly 20% of the sample. Sequenced material: PBMCs, taken before or after stereotactic body radiation therapy (not recorded which). Receptor source: a donor aged 50 or older with non-small cell lung cancer.

The V call is TRBV11-2, the J call TRBJ2-7; D unclear. CDR3 length: 14 amino acids. Trimming shortened V by 5 bases and J by 8 bases, and 19 bases separated the two germline ends. CDR1 is SGHAT and CDR2 is FQNNGV in the germline V gene. Here the CDR3 DNA reads TGTGCCAGCAGCCTCCCTGTGGACGGCTGGAAGCAGTACTTC. Its protein is CASSLPVDGWKQYF.

This clonotype is termed medium-sized (0.01 to 0.1%). The V gene is TRBV7-2, the J gene TRBJ2-3; D tentatively fits TRBD1 or TRBD2 (5 bases each). V shed 5 bases and J shed 2 bases, with 11 bases lying between them. This CDR3 has 14 residues. Germline V lookup: CDR1 SGHTA, CDR2 FQGNSA. CDR3 region: CASSPGTLTDTQYF. CDR3 in DNA: TGTGCCAGCAGCCCCGGGACCCTCACAGATACGCAGTATTTT.

Turning to this clonotype: The likely explanation is a read error, given a far larger clone one base away. The chain has TRBV6-2 or TRBV6-3 and TRBJ2-3; D may be TRBD2 (6 bases). Germline CDR1 is MNHEY and CDR2 is SVGEGT. CDR3 size: 15 residues. V was shortened by 5 bases and J by 6 bases, with 18 bases between the two germline ends. The CDR3 sequence: CASSATSWTPDTQYF. For the CDR3, the DNA is TGTGCCAGCAGTGCCACTAGCTGGACCCCGGATACGCAGTATTTT.

This clonotype has a handful of counts. The gene calls are TRBV6-1 and TRBJ1-2; TRBD1 agrees at 7 bases. J lost 2 bases, V lost 9 bases, and 3 bases had no gene match. The CDR3 loop spans 12 amino acids. CDR1 is MNHNS, CDR2 SASEGT, per germline. Here the CDR3 reads CASLQGNYGYTF. The CDR3, as DNA: TGTGCCAGTTTACAGGGGAACTATGGCTACACCTTC.

The V gene is TRBV10-3, the J gene TRBJ1-6; maybe TRBD1 (6 bases). V lost 10 bases to trimming and J lost 2 bases, with 12 bases between them. CDR1 is ENHRY and CDR2 is SYGVKD in the germline V gene. CDR3 length equals 14 residues. This CDR3 is CARQVVTYNSPLHF. CDR3 DNA sequence: TGTGCCAGACAGGTAGTCACCTATAATTCACCCCTCCACTTT.

This clonotype was counted ten times or more. The rearrangement links TRBV25-1 to TRBJ2-7, with unresolved D. V dropped 9 bases and J dropped 0 bases, with 9 bases sitting between them. CDR1 and CDR2 (germline): MGHDK, SYGVNS. CDR3 length: 12 amino acids. CDR3 loop: CASSENSYEQYF. CDR3 nucleotides: TGTGCCAGTTCCGAGAACTCCTACGAGCAGTACTTC.

This chain uses TRBV6-2 or TRBV6-3 with TRBJ2-2, with TRBD1 identical over 7 bases. Germline CDR1 MNHEY, CDR2 SVGEGT. J gave up 3 bases and V 0 bases, and 4 bases lay outside the gene matches. This CDR3 region has 16 residues. The CDR3 coding sequence is TGTGCCAGCAGTTACTCGGACAGGTCGGACACCGGGGAGCTGTTTTTT. Translation: CASSYSDRSDTGELFF.

In this sample, this clonotype turned up many times. The chain couples TRBV28 to TRBJ2-6; no definite D call. The V end lost 8 bases, the J end lost 0 bases, and 5 bases lay between the germline ends. The CDR3 sequence is 13 residues long. Germline-derived CDR1 and CDR2 are MDHEN and SYDVKM. CDR3 sequence (DNA): TGTGCCAGCTCAGACTCTGGGGCCAACGTCCTGACTTTC. It yields the protein CASSDSGANVLTF.

For this clonotype: A far bigger clonotype differs at one base, so this is likely a read error. The chain links TRBV7-9 to TRBJ2-5, with TRBD2 matching over 13 bases. The DNA end is more similar to TRBJ2-1, so the J call may be wrong. This CDR3 comprises 16 residues. The germline gives CDR1 SEHNR, CDR2 FQNEAQ (reference sequence). This chain's CDR3 is CASNFPGLAGVREQFF. The CDR3 nucleotides read TGTGCCAGCAACTTCCCCGGACTAGCGGGAGTGAGGGAGCAGTTCTTC.

The V call is TRBV28, the J call TRBJ2-3, with D hard to call. V lost 10 bases, J lost 1 base, and 15 bases lay in between. Germline V gene sequence: CDR1 MDHEN, CDR2 SYDVKM. This CDR3 region has 14 residues. Here the CDR3 reads CAISFVSCTDTQYF. CDR3 DNA: TGTGCCATCTCCTTCGTCTCATGCACAGATACGCAGTATTTT.

The chain joins TRBV11-3 to TRBJ2-5, with D possibly being TRBD1 (6 bases). Trimming cost V 5 bases and J 2 bases, with 12 bases left between them. CDR1 is SGHNT and CDR2 is YENEEA in the germline V gene. CDR3 length equals 14 residues. CDR3 bases: TGTGCCAGCAGCCCACGGACAGAACAAGAGACCCAGTACTTC. Protein sequence: CASSPRTEQETQYF.

By frequency in the sample, this clonotype is medium-sized. J is TRBJ2-1 and V is TRBV30, with 14 bases aligning to TRBD2. This CDR3 spans 14 amino acids. J gave up 3 bases and V 8 bases, and 3 bases lay outside the gene matches. Germline V lookup: CDR1 GTSNPN, CDR2 SVGIG (reference sequence). The CDR3 is CAGGTSGSYNEQFF. The CDR3 DNA is TGTGCCGGCGGGACTAGCGGGAGCTACAATGAGCAGTTCTTC.

By proportion, this clonotype is medium-sized. The rearrangement uses TRBV6-1 and TRBJ2-7; 9 bases agree with TRBD1. Germline V gives CDR1 MNHNS, CDR2 SASEGT. The CDR3 has 13 amino acids. V gave up 10 bases and J gave up 5 bases; unmatched junction bases: 9. The CDR3 protein is CATNGDRDHEQYF. The CDR3 DNA reads as TGTGCCACCAACGGGGACAGGGACCACGAGCAGTACTTC.

This clonotype was seen a handful of times. Since a far larger clone is one base different, this is likely a read error. J is TRBJ2-7 and V is TRBV7-9; 9 nucleotides match TRBD2. The V and J ends lost 2 bases and 7 bases, in that order; junction bases with no gene match: 9. The CDR3 is made up of 15 amino acids. The germline V gene has CDR1 SEHNR and CDR2 FQNEAQ (reference sequence). DNA for the CDR3: TGTGCCAGCAGCTTAACAGTTAGCGGGAGTGGTGAGCAGTACTTC. It yields the protein CASSLTVSGSGEQYF.

J is TRBJ1-2 and V is TRBV19; D is undetermined. The germline gives CDR1 LNHDA, CDR2 SQIVND (reference sequence). The CDR3 covers 14 residues. V was cut by 10 bases and J by 0 bases, with 15 bases left in between. For the CDR3, the DNA is TGTGCCACTTATACTCAGGCCTCTAACTATGGCTACACCTTC. It codes for CATYTQASNYGYTF.

The sample holds a few counts of this clonotype. A clone one base away is much larger, so this may be a read error. The J gene is TRBJ2-7, the V gene TRBV7-9; 7 bases are a match to TRBD2. The CDR3 is 15 residues long. CDR1 and CDR2 (germline): SEHNR, FQNEAQ (reference sequence). The CDR3 DNA is TGTGCCAGCAGCTTTCGGGGCGGGAGCTCGAACGATCAGTACTTC. Its translation is CASSFRGGSSNDQYF.

The V gene is TRBV9, the J gene TRBJ2-3, with 12 bases fitting TRBD2. J lost 3 bases, V lost 7 bases, and 9 bases had no gene match. Germline assignment: CDR1 SGDLS and CDR2 YYNGEE. The CDR3 is made up of 16 amino acids. The DNA for the CDR3 is TGTGCCAGCGGAGAACTAGCGGGAGGTAGTACAGATACGCAGTATTTT. Amino acid sequence: CASGELAGGSTDTQYF. The whole variable domain, filled in from reference TRBV9 and TRBJ2-3, reads DSGVTQTPKHLITATGQRVTLRCSPRSGDLSVYWYQQSLDQGLQFLIQYYNGEERAKGNILERFSAQQFPDLHSELNLSSLELGDSALYFCASGELAGGSTDTQYFGPGTRLTVL.

In its sample, this clonotype ranks as medium-sized. This rearrangement joins TRBV24-1 to TRBJ2-3; D assignment may be TRBD1 or TRBD2 (6 bases each). Trimming removed 2 bases from V and 2 bases from J, with 13 bases in between. CDR1 is KGHDR, CDR2 SFDVKD, per germline. This CDR3 is 16 amino acids long. CDR3 in DNA: TGTGCCACCAGTGATTGGGGGGCAGGGGCCACAGATACGCAGTATTTT. Translating gives CATSDWGAGATDTQYF.

The J gene is TRBJ2-5, the V gene TRBV7-9; D perhaps matches TRBD2 (5 bases). V gave up 5 bases and J gave up 4 bases, with 11 bases separating them. CDR1 is SEHNR, CDR2 FQNEAQ, per germline (reference sequence). The CDR3 runs 13 residues. The CDR3 loop reads CASSGHGVETQYF. CDR3 in DNA: TGTGCCAGCAGCGGCCACGGGGTAGAGACCCAGTACTTC.

This clonotype was recorded many times. This chain joins TRBV30 and TRBJ1-5; 8 nucleotides match TRBD1. V gave up 3 bases and J gave up 2 bases; unmatched junction bases: 6. The length of the CDR3 is 15 residues. Germline V gene lookup returns CDR1 GTSNPN and CDR2 SVGIG (reference sequence). This CDR3 reads CAWRASDRGNQPQHF. The CDR3 DNA reads TGTGCCTGGAGGGCATCGGACAGGGGCAATCAGCCCCAGCATTTT. The full variable domain, in which reference TRBV30 and TRBJ1-5 provide the parts outside the CDR3, is SQTIHQWPATLVQPVGSPLSLECTVEGTSNPNLYWYRQAAGRGLQLLFYSVGIGQISSEVPQNLSASRPQDRQFILSSKKLLLSDSGFYLCAWRASDRGNQPQHFGDGTRLSIL.

The chain couples TRBV11-3 to TRBJ1-2; 8 positions match TRBD1. V lost 7 bases to trimming and J lost 7 bases; unmatched junction nucleotides: 5. The CDR3 extends over 12 amino acids. The germline CDR1 and CDR2 sequences are SGHNT and YENEEA. DNA for the CDR3: TGTGCCAGCAACGACAGGGGAATTGGCTACACCTTC. Protein product: CASNDRGIGYTF. Together with reference TRBV11-3 and TRBJ1-2, the CDR3 gives the full variable domain: EAGVVQSPRYKIIEKKQPVAFWCNPISGHNTLYWYLQNLGQGPELLIRYENEEAVDDSQLPKDRFSAERLKGVDSTLKIQPAELGDSAVYLCASNDRGIGYTFGSGTRLTVV.

The chain joins TRBV5-1 to TRBJ2-2; 10 nucleotides align to TRBD2. With V trimmed by 0 bases and J by 5 bases, 4 bases remained unmatched. The CDR3 consists of 16 residues. CDR1 is SGHRS, CDR2 YFSETQ, per germline. The CDR3 sequence is CASSLETSGKTGELFF. For the CDR3, the DNA is TGCGCCAGCAGCTTGGAAACTAGCGGGAAGACCGGGGAGCTGTTTTTT.

V is TRBV4-2 and J is TRBJ1-6; no definite D call. The CDR3 has 13 residues. V lost 3 bases and J lost 10, with 10 bases in between. Germline values: CDR1 LGHNA, CDR2 YNFKEQ. The CDR3 region is CASSQETESPLHF. CDR3 DNA sequence: TGTGCCAGCAGCCAGGAAACAGAGTCACCCCTCCACTTT.

As regards this clonotype: A much larger clone is a single base away; this may be a read error. The V and J genes are TRBV29-1 and TRBJ2-5; D not certain. CDR1 is SQVTM and CDR2 is ANQGSEA in the germline V gene. V was shortened by 5 bases and J by 1 base, with 8 bases between the two germline ends. The CDR3 consists of 12 residues. This CDR3 reads CSVRRTQETQYF. The DNA for the CDR3 is TGCAGCGTTAGGCGAACCCAAGAGACCCAGTACTTC.

The chain couples TRBV2 to TRBJ2-7, with unresolved D. Germline V gene lookup returns CDR1 SNHLY and CDR2 FYNNEI. This CDR3 is 15 amino acids long. Trimming left V 6 bases short and J 2 bases short, with 17 bases between. The CDR3: CASSNPRATAYEQYF. In nucleotides, the CDR3 is TGTGCCAGCAGCAACCCAAGAGCAACGGCCTACGAGCAGTACTTC.

As for this clonotype: This CDR3 is missing its conserved last phenylalanine or tryptophan, likely due to a read error. The DNA is omitted, as the CDR3 cannot be located on it reliably, and the CDR3 follows TCRdb's listing. V gene TRBV19 combines with J gene TRBJ1-2. Including both end residues, the CDR3 is 10 amino acids long. Germline V gives CDR1 LNHDA, CDR2 SQIVND (reference sequence). CDR3 amino acids: CASTPVGEAD.

As DNA, the CDR3 is TGTGCCACCAGTGATCGACAGGGGAATGGACAGCCCCAGCATTTT. This encodes CATSDRQGNGQPQHF. J is TRBJ1-5 and V is TRBV24-1; 8 nucleotides line up with TRBD1. The length of the CDR3 is 15 residues. Germline trimming cut 3 bases from V and 7 bases from J; bases unmatched to any gene: 7. Germline V lookup: CDR1 KGHDR, CDR2 SFDVKD.

This clonotype is deemed medium-sized. The chain carries TRBV19 and TRBJ2-7; D gene unclear. Between the trimmed V and J ends, which lost 5 bases and 3 bases, there was a span of 11 bases. Germline CDR1 is LNHDA and CDR2 is SQIVND (reference sequence). The CDR3 is made up of 13 amino acids. The CDR3 loop is CASSLSLDYEQYF. CDR3 bases: TGTGCCAGTAGTTTGTCCTTGGACTACGAGCAGTACTTC.

The rearrangement links TRBV6-2 or TRBV6-3 to TRBJ2-7; unclear D gene. The CDR3 has 15 residues. CDR1 MNHEY and CDR2 SVGEGT come from the germline V gene. Trimming cost V 5 bases and J 2 bases, with 16 bases left between them. The CDR3 loop reads CASSEVGWLTYEQYF. The CDR3 DNA follows: TGTGCCAGCAGTGAGGTCGGCTGGTTGACCTACGAGCAGTACTTC.

This chain joins TRBV19 and TRBJ2-7; 9 nucleotides agree with TRBD1. The CDR3 length is 14 residues. Per the germline V gene, CDR1 is LNHDA and CDR2 is SQIVND (reference sequence). Trimming took 3 bases from V and 2 from J; bases not matched to a gene: 2. This chain's CDR3 is CASSIRTGAYEQYF. DNA of the CDR3: TGTGCCAGTAGTATCCGGACAGGGGCCTACGAGCAGTACTTC. The full variable domain, rest sourced from reference TRBV19 and TRBJ2-7, is DGGITQSPKYLFRKEGQNVTLSCEQNLNHDAMYWYRQDPGQGLRLIYYSQIVNDFQKGDIAEGYSVSREKKESFPLTVTSAQKNPTAFYLCASSIRTGAYEQYFGPGTRLTVT.